This T cell receptor (beta chain) was captured by sequencing in a study of control samples from healthy donors and cancer patients. Trimming removed 0 bases at V and 1 base at J, with 10 bases between. The CDR3 is 16 residues long. Germline V gene data show CDR1 as SGHVS and CDR2 as FNYEAQ. The protocol was immunoSEQ multiplex PCR, while the TCRdb copy is restricted to in-frame clones and leaves out a portion. Counted here are 140,000 to 150,000 clones, approximately 92% occurring once; the ten biggest clones make up approximately 3.2%. The specimen sequenced was blood. The TCR was taken from a man younger than 45 in good health. The chain employs TRBV7-6 and TRBJ2-1; D call uncertain. The CDR3 coding sequence is TGTGCCAGCAGCTTAGCAGGCGCCCGTTCCTACAATGAGCAGTTCTTC. Its translation: CASSLAGARSYNEQFF.